This T cell receptor (beta chain) is from a study of cytomegalovirus exposure and HLA in healthy donors. Some clones are missing from TCRdb's copy, which holds only in-frame ones; the method was immunoSEQ multiplex PCR. The sample lists more than 90,000 clones, less than 90% seen once, with less than 4.5% in the top ten. As to this clone: Its antigen remains unknown.

Trimming removed 5 bases at V and 8 bases at J, with 12 bases between. Germline CDR1 reads GTSNPN; CDR2 reads SVGIG (reference sequence). The CDR3 contains 12 residues. Whole-study findings and limits: Three chains linked to CMV were shown in vitro to be specific for CMV antigens.

The receptor was derived from a man younger than 35 in good health and CMV-seropositive. The sequencing input was PBMCs. The chain employs TRBV30 and TRBJ1-4; D might be TRBD1 (5 bases). CDR3: CAWGTWGEKLFF. CDR3 bases: TGTGCCTGGGGGACTTGGGGCGAAAAACTGTTTTTT.